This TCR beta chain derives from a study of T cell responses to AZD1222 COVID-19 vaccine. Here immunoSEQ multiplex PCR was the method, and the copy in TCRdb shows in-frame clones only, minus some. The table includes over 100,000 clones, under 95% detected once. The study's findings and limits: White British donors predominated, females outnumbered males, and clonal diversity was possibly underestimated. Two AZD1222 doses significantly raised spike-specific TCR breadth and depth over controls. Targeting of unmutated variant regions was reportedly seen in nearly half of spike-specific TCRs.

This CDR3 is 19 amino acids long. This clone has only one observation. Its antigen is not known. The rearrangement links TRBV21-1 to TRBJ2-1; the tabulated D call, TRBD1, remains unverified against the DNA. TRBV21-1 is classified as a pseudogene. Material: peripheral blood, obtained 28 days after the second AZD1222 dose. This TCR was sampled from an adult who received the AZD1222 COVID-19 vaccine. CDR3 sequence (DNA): TGTGCCAGCAGCAAAGGAAAAGGTATCAGGACAGGGGGCTACAATGAGCAGTTCTTC. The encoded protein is CASSKGKGIRTGGYNEQFF.